Shown below are 29 T cell receptor beta chains from a single sample sequenced in a study of shared clonotypes between healthy human individuals. Profiled with immunoSEQ multiplex PCR; TCRdb holds only in-frame clones, not every one. The table has 950,000 to 1,300,000 clones, more than 65% seen once. Sequencing was done on a sample of memory CD4+ T cells sorted from blood. The subset denotes: CD45RA-negative fraction. The receptors derive from a man aged 18 to 29 in good health.

The V gene is TRBV27, the J gene TRBJ2-3; no firm D call. Germline lookup yields CDR1 MNHEY and CDR2 SMNVEV (reference sequence). The V end was cut by 6 bases, the J end by 1 base, with 11 bases between. CDR3 length: 14 amino acids. The CDR3 DNA reads TGTGCCAGCAGCGGGTGGTTGGGCACAGATACGCAGTATTTT. Its protein product is CASSGWLGTDTQYF.

The rearrangement links TRBV5-8 to TRBJ2-1; D is unresolved. Germline V gives CDR1 SGHTS, CDR2 YDEGEE. The CDR3 is made up of 15 amino acids. V was trimmed by 1 base and J by 4 bases, leaving 12 bases between them. For the CDR3, the DNA is TGTGCCAGCAGCTTGTCAGGCGGTACTTACAATGAGCAGTTCTTC. Its protein product is CASSLSGGTYNEQFF.

V and J are TRBV28 and TRBJ1-1; tentatively, D is TRBD1 (6 bases). Germline CDR1 reads MDHEN; CDR2 reads SYDVKM. With 6 bases removed from V and 5 bases from J, the gap between germline ends came to 16 bases. This CDR3 contains 14 residues. The CDR3 is CASSMTGFKTEAFF. CDR3 DNA: TGTGCCAGCAGCATGACAGGTTTTAAGACTGAAGCTTTCTTT.

The V and J genes are TRBV7-2 and TRBJ1-5, with TRBD1 as a possible D gene (5 bases). The CDR3 sequence is 13 residues long. The V end lost 2 bases, the J end lost 4 bases, and 6 bases lay between the germline ends. Germline-derived CDR1 and CDR2 are SGHTA and FQGNSA. The CDR3 DNA follows: TGTGCCAGCAGCTTATACAGGAATCAGCCCCAGCATTTT. Translating gives CASSLYRNQPQHF.

As regards this clone: A read error may be the cause here, since a much bigger clone is one base away. The chain carries TRBV6-6 and TRBJ2-7, with D uncertain. The V gene's germline CDR1 is MNHNY and CDR2 SVGAGI (reference sequence). V was pared by 6 bases and J by 2 bases, with 8 bases between. This CDR3 has 12 amino acids. Here the CDR3 DNA reads TGTGCCAGCAGCGGGTACACCTACGAGCAGTACTTC. It encodes CASSGYTYEQYF.

The V gene is TRBV28, the J gene TRBJ2-3; 8 positions agree with TRBD2. Trimming took 4 bases from V and 2 from J; bases not matched to a gene: 5. The CDR3 contains 15 residues. CDR1 MDHEN and CDR2 SYDVKM come from the germline V gene. CDR3 nucleotides: TGTGCCAGCAGTTCCATAGCGGGGATCACAGATACGCAGTATTTT. Translation: CASSSIAGITDTQYF.

V is TRBV7-2 and J is TRBJ2-2; 11 bases align to TRBD1. CDR3 length equals 15 residues. Germline assignment: CDR1 SGHTA and CDR2 FQGNSA. The V and J ends lost 5 bases and 7 bases, in that order; junction bases with no gene match: 6. The CDR3 DNA reads TGTGCCAGCAGCATGGGACAGGGGGGAATCGGGGAGCTGTTTTTT. Protein product: CASSMGQGGIGELFF.

There are many counts of this clone. The DNA of the CDR3 is TGTGCCAGCTCAGGGACAGATGAAAAACTGTTTTTT. This translates into CASSGTDEKLFF. The chain employs TRBV18 and TRBJ1-4; 7 bases are a match to TRBD1. The V gene's germline CDR1 is KGHSH and CDR2 LQKENI. The CDR3 has 12 amino acids. J lost 6 bases, V lost 5 bases, and 0 bases had no gene match.

This chain uses TRBV6-5 with TRBJ2-2; 10 bases match TRBD2. The J segment lost 4 bases and the V segment lost 7 bases, leaving 6 bases of the junction unmatched. Per germline, CDR1 MNHEY and CDR2 SVGAGI. The CDR3 extends over 15 amino acids. CDR3 nucleotides: TGTGCCAGCATAAGAGCGGGAGGGCCCACCGGGGAGCTGTTTTTT. Translation: CASIRAGGPTGELFF.

With respect to this clone: Within the sample, other DNA sequences also encode this same CDR3. The chain has TRBV4-1 and TRBJ1-1; no clear D. The ends were cut back, 0 bases at V and 5 bases at J, with 10 bases in the middle. Per germline, CDR1 MGHRA and CDR2 YSYEKL. The CDR3 contains 14 residues. CDR3 sequence reads: CASSQDGRGTEAFF. The CDR3, as DNA: TGCGCCAGCAGCCAAGACGGGCGTGGGACTGAAGCTTTCTTT.

V gene TRBV7-2 combines with J gene TRBJ1-4; D is possibly TRBD1 (6 bases). Germline lookup yields CDR1 SGHTA and CDR2 FQGNSA. V lost 4 bases and J 3 bases, leaving 12 bases between the germline ends. This CDR3 comprises 15 residues. CDR3 sequence (DNA): TGTGCCAGCAGCTCCCAGGGGTATTCTAATGAAAAACTGTTTTTT. It codes for CASSSQGYSNEKLFF.

The rearrangement joins TRBV5-1 to TRBJ2-1; the D gene is possibly TRBD2 (7 bases). Germline CDR1 SGHRS, CDR2 YFSETQ. V lost 4 bases and J 6 bases, leaving 20 bases between the germline ends. This CDR3 has 16 residues. CDR3 nucleotide sequence: TGCGCCAGCAGCCAGACCGGACCCGGGGGGCTCAATGAGCAGTTCTTC. It yields the protein CASSQTGPGGLNEQFF. Full variable domain (missing parts from reference TRBV5-1 and TRBJ2-1): KAGVTQTPRYLIKTRGQQVTLSCSPISGHRSVSWYQQTPGQGLQFLFEYFSETQRNKGNFPGRFSGRQFSNSRSEMNVSTLELGDSALYLCASSQTGPGGLNEQFFGPGTRLTVL.

V gene TRBV7-3 combines with J gene TRBJ1-2; D ambiguous. V dropped 1 base and J dropped 5 bases, with 17 bases sitting between them. The CDR3 contains 16 residues. Germline-derived CDR1 and CDR2 are SGHTA and FQGTGA. CDR3 residues: CASSLNGPRLSYGYTF. Written as DNA, the CDR3 is TGTGCCAGCAGCTTAAATGGGCCCCGACTAAGTTATGGCTACACCTTC.

The V gene is TRBV11-3, the J gene TRBJ2-7, with 8 bases identical to TRBD1. Germline values: CDR1 SGHNT, CDR2 YENEEA. V was clipped by 2 bases and J by 2 bases; unmatched bases: 5. This CDR3 has 15 residues. CDR3 sequence: CASSLCQGAPYEQYF. In DNA form, the CDR3 reads TGTGCCAGCAGCTTATGCCAGGGGGCGCCCTACGAGCAGTACTTC.

The chain carries TRBV7-9 and TRBJ2-6, with no clear D. The CDR3 covers 15 residues. Germline V lookup: CDR1 SEHNR, CDR2 FQNEAQ (reference sequence). Trimming shortened V by 3 bases and J by 0 bases, and 6 bases separated the two germline ends. The CDR3 is CASSFRGSGANVLTF. As DNA, the CDR3 is TGTGCCAGCAGCTTCAGAGGCTCTGGGGCCAACGTCCTGACTTTC.

CDR3 sequence reads: CASRAGVLKYGYTF. The CDR3 region has the DNA TGTGCCAGCAGGGCGGGCGTACTGAAATATGGCTACACCTTC. The rearrangement joins TRBV6-1 to TRBJ1-2; the D is unclear. The CDR3 is made up of 14 amino acids. The V and J ends lost 6 bases and 5 bases respectively, with 16 bases between them. CDR1 and CDR2 from the germline V gene are MNHNS and SASEGT.

The CDR3 is CASSSDVTAGANVLTF. The CDR3 DNA sequence: TGTGCCAGCAGCTCGGACGTGACAGCTGGGGCCAACGTCCTGACTTTC. This sequence joins TRBV5-4 and TRBJ2-6; D is perhaps TRBD1 (5 bases). The ends were cut back, 3 bases at V and 2 bases at J, with 12 bases in the middle. The CDR3 sequence is 16 residues long. Germline CDR1 SGHNT, CDR2 YYREEE (reference sequence).

The chain links TRBV7-9 to TRBJ1-1; D is undetermined. Looked up from germline, CDR1 is SEHNR and CDR2 is FQNEAQ (reference sequence). This CDR3 comprises 14 residues. Trimming shortened V by 5 bases and J by 4 bases, and 14 bases separated the two germline ends. The CDR3 DNA follows: TGTGCCAGCAGCCAAGTTGGCGCCGGCACTGAAGCTTTCTTT. This sequence encodes CASSQVGAGTEAFF.

V and J are TRBV2 and TRBJ2-5; the D is unclear. V lost 5 bases and J 1 base, leaving 8 bases between the germline ends. The CDR3 spans 13 residues. The germline V gene encodes CDR1 SNHLY and CDR2 FYNNEI. CDR3 protein: CASSWNLQETQYF. The CDR3 nucleotides read TGTGCCAGCAGTTGGAACCTCCAAGAGACCCAGTACTTC. The full variable domain, its missing parts supplied by reference TRBV2 and TRBJ2-5, is EPEVTQTPSHQVTQMGQEVILRCVPISNHLYFYWYRQILGQKVEFLVSFYNNEISEKSEIFDDQFSVERPDGSNFTLKIRSTKLEDSAMYFCASSWNLQETQYFGPGTRLLVL.

The genes are TRBV27 and TRBJ1-5; 9 bases line up with TRBD1. The J segment lost 5 bases and the V segment lost 6 bases, leaving 5 bases of the junction unmatched. CDR1 and CDR2 from the germline V gene are MNHEY and SMNVEV (reference sequence). There are 14 residues in the CDR3. The chain's CDR3 is CASRIQGADQPQHF. CDR3 in DNA: TGTGCCAGCAGGATACAGGGGGCTGATCAGCCCCAGCATTTT.

The chain carries TRBV11-2 and TRBJ2-1; the match to TRBD2 covers 10 bases. Germline V lookup: CDR1 SGHAT, CDR2 FQNNGV. V lost 4 bases, J lost 3 bases, and 6 bases stayed unmatched. The CDR3 has 16 amino acids. In DNA, the CDR3 is TGTGCCAGCAGCTCATGGACTAGCGGAAGCTACAATGAGCAGTTCTTC. Protein: CASSSWTSGSYNEQFF.

This clone has a single count. The rearrangement links TRBV6-1 to TRBJ2-3; no firm D call. This CDR3 has 11 residues. Deletions cut 10 bases from V and 11 bases from J, with 16 bases between. In germline, CDR1 is MNHNS, CDR2 SASEGT. For the CDR3, the DNA is TGTGCCATCCCGACTCCGTGGGAGCAGTATTTT. Residues: CAIPTPWEQYF.

The chain employs TRBV18 and TRBJ1-2; TRBD1 agrees at 7 bases. This CDR3 region has 13 residues. J gave up 5 bases and V 5 bases, and 5 bases lay outside the gene matches. CDR1 and CDR2 (germline): KGHSH, LQKENI. DNA of the CDR3: TGTGCCAGCTCAGAGGGACAGAAATATGGCTACACCTTC. Translation gives CASSEGQKYGYTF.

A word on this clone: A much larger clone lies one base from this, so it may be a read error. The chain uses TRBV30 and TRBJ1-1; TRBD1 is a possible D gene (5 bases). The CDR3 consists of 15 residues. Germline V gene data show CDR1 as GTSNPN and CDR2 as SVGIG (reference sequence). CDR3 coding DNA: TGTGCCTGGAGCTCAGGCCGGGGCATGAACGCTGAAGCTTTCTTT. Amino acids: CAWSSGRGMNAEAFF.

The rearrangement joins TRBV7-2 to TRBJ1-6, with D perhaps matching TRBD1 (6 bases). In germline, CDR1 is SGHTA, CDR2 FQGNSA. The germline V and J ends were trimmed by 2 bases and 14 bases, with 19 bases remaining between them. The CDR3 contains 15 residues. CDR3 residues: CASSLYSGVRRTLHF. Here the CDR3 DNA reads TGTGCCAGCAGCTTATATTCAGGGGTTAGGAGGACCCTCCACTTT.

This clone was counted only a few times. As DNA, the CDR3 is TGTGCCAGCAGCCAGACAGGGATTAATGAAAAACTGTTTTTT. Translation: CASSQTGINEKLFF. This rearrangement joins TRBV7-9 to TRBJ1-4, with 7 bases aligning to TRBD1. Germline V gene sequence: CDR1 SEHNR, CDR2 FQNEAQ (reference sequence). The CDR3 totals 14 residues. V trimming: 5 bases; J trimming: 4 bases; junction bases outside the gene matches: 4.

The chain has TRBV6-1 and TRBJ1-2, with 11 bases aligning to TRBD1. Germline lookup yields CDR1 MNHNS and CDR2 SASEGT. V lost 4 bases, J lost 5 bases, and 3 bases stayed unmatched. This CDR3 contains 14 residues. The CDR3 DNA reads TGTGCCAGCAGTGGGACAGGGGGCGCGTATGGCTACACCTTC. Its translation: CASSGTGGAYGYTF.

In this sample, this clone turned up many times. V and J are TRBV19 and TRBJ1-1; no definite D call. Trimming removed 3 bases at V and 4 bases at J, with 15 bases between. CDR3 length: 15 amino acids. Per the germline V gene, CDR1 is LNHDA and CDR2 is SQIVND (reference sequence). The CDR3 region is CASSIDVGRSTEAFF. CDR3 nucleotide sequence: TGTGCCAGTAGTATTGACGTGGGGAGGAGCACTGAAGCTTTCTTT. The full variable domain, its missing parts supplied by reference TRBV19 and TRBJ1-1, is DGGITQSPKYLFRKEGQNVTLSCEQNLNHDAMYWYRQDPGQGLRLIYYSQIVNDFQKGDIAEGYSVSREKKESFPLTVTSAQKNPTAFYLCASSIDVGRSTEAFFGQGTRLTVV.

V gene TRBV19 combines with J gene TRBJ1-2, with TRBD1 matching over 7 bases. This CDR3 is 13 amino acids long. The V and J ends lost 6 bases and 3 bases, in that order; junction bases with no gene match: 4. Germline V gene lookup returns CDR1 LNHDA and CDR2 SQIVND (reference sequence). The chain's CDR3 is CASRKGADYGYTF. The DNA of the CDR3 is TGTGCCAGTAGGAAGGGGGCGGACTATGGCTACACCTTC.